This TCR beta chain was recovered during a study of blood T cell repertoires in COVID-19. Study-wide context: Collection of acute and convalescent COVID-19 samples took place in the United States, Italy and Spain.

TCRdb's copy holds only in-frame clones and misses some; the assay was immunoSEQ multiplex PCR. The sample includes about 150,000 clones, under 85% of them seen just once. The CDR3 covers 11 residues. With 5 bases removed from V and 7 bases from J, the gap between germline ends came to 8 bases. Material for sequencing was peripheral blood. This rearrangement joins TRBV12-3 or TRBV12-4 to TRBJ1-1; D is possibly TRBD1 (6 bases). The sequence derives from a woman older than 75 with acute or convalescent COVID-19. The CDR3 region has the DNA TGTGCCAGCAGTGGACAGTTTGAAGCTTTCTTT. Amino acid sequence: CASSGQFEAFF.